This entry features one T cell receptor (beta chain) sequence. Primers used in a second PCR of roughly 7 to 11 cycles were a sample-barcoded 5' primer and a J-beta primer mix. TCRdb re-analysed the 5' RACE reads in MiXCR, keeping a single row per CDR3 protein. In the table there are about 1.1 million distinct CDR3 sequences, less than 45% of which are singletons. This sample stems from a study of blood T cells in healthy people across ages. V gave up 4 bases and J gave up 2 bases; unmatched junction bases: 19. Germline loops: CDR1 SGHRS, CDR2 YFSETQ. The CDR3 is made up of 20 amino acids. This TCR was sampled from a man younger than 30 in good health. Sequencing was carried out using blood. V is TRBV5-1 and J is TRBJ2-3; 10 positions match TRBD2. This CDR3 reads CASSRIGLADDTRFTDTQYF. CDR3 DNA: TGCGCCAGCAGCCGGATCGGACTAGCGGATGATACACGCTTCACAGATACGCAGTATTTT. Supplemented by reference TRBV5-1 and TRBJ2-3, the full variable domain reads KAGVTQTPRYLIKTRGQQVTLSCSPISGHRSVSWYQQTPGQGLQFLFEYFSETQRNKGNFPGRFSGRQFSNSRSEMNVSTLELGDSALYLCASSRIGLADDTRFTDTQYFGPGTRLTVL.